Listed below are T cell receptor beta chains from one sample, sequenced in a study of T-cell memory formation after mild COVID-19. TCRdb reprocessed the 5' RACE reads via MiXCR and lists one record per CDR3 protein. The table shows 300,000 or so distinct CDR3 sequences, with more than 15% occurring only once. Material for sequencing was PBMCs or a T cell subset sorted from them (not recorded which). The receptors derive from a man between 18 and 35 years old who had mild COVID-19 (a few samples of this study predate the infection). Cell type and time point are not known. Both conserved end residues are part of each CDR3. Fields, in order: clone size, J gene, D gene, V gene, CDR3 protein, CDR3 DNA. The D gene is left open where the match is weak. Expanded clones get a size class; other rows say once, few or many, or leave the size out.

clone size: -; J gene: TRBJ2-7; D gene: -; V gene: TRBV4-3; CDR3 protein: CASSQAPIGSEQYF; CDR3 DNA: TGCGCCAGCAGCCAAGCGCCTATAGGGAGCGAGCAGTACTTC
clone size: few; J gene: TRBJ1-4; D gene: -; V gene: TRBV9; CDR3 protein: CASSPNPGNQVEKLFF; CDR3 DNA: TGTGCCAGCAGCCCAAACCCCGGAAATCAGGTAGAGAAACTGTTTTTT
clone size: -; J gene: TRBJ2-7; D gene: -; V gene: TRBV7-2; CDR3 protein: CASSLPLSEQYF; CDR3 DNA: TGTGCCAGCAGCTTACCTCTCTCAGAGCAGTACTTC
clone size: many; J gene: TRBJ1-2; D gene: -; V gene: TRBV5-1; CDR3 protein: CASSLDVGNYGYTF; CDR3 DNA: TGCGCCAGCAGCTTGGATGTGGGAAACTATGGCTACACCTTC
clone size: many; J gene: TRBJ2-1; D gene: -; V gene: TRBV18; CDR3 protein: CASSPSRSSYNEQFF; CDR3 DNA: TGTGCCAGCTCACCTTCTAGGAGCTCCTACAATGAGCAGTTCTTC
clone size: few; J gene: TRBJ2-3; D gene: -; V gene: TRBV5-5; CDR3 protein: CASSLEVERATDTQYF; CDR3 DNA: TGTGCCAGCAGCTTGGAGGTGGAGAGGGCGACAGATACGCAGTATTTT
clone size: few; J gene: TRBJ1-2; D gene: TRBD1; V gene: TRBV11-2; CDR3 protein: CASSRLTGGDYGYTF; CDR3 DNA: TGTGCCAGCAGCCGCCTGACAGGGGGCGACTATGGCTACACCTTC
clone size: -; J gene: TRBJ1-5; D gene: -; V gene: TRBV7-8; CDR3 protein: CASSPNRNSYSNQPQHF; CDR3 DNA: TGTGCCAGCAGCCCGAACCGCAATTCCTACAGCAATCAGCCCCAGCATTTT
clone size: few; J gene: TRBJ2-1; D gene: -; V gene: TRBV20-1; CDR3 protein: CSAIYNEQFF; CDR3 DNA: TGCAGTGCTATATACAATGAGCAGTTCTTC
clone size: -; J gene: TRBJ1-5; D gene: -; V gene: TRBV10-1; CDR3 protein: CASSGGGAFRSLNQPQHF; CDR3 DNA: TGCGCCAGCAGTGGGGGAGGGGCCTTCCGAAGCCTTAATCAGCCCCAGCATTTT
clone size: few; J gene: TRBJ1-5; D gene: -; V gene: TRBV19; CDR3 protein: CASSMIRQPQHF; CDR3 DNA: TGTGCCAGTAGTATGATCAGACAGCCCCAGCATTTT
clone size: -; J gene: TRBJ2-5; D gene: TRBD2; V gene: TRBV11-2; CDR3 protein: CASSPRGTSSSQETQYF; CDR3 DNA: TGTGCCAGCAGCCCCCGAGGGACTAGCAGTTCCCAAGAGACCCAGTACTTC
clone size: few; J gene: TRBJ2-3; D gene: -; V gene: TRBV5-1; CDR3 protein: CASSSFGGNTDTQYF; CDR3 DNA: TGCGCCAGCAGTTCTTTCGGCGGGAACACAGATACGCAGTATTTT
clone size: -; J gene: TRBJ1-4; D gene: -; V gene: TRBV30; CDR3 protein: CAWSSGQPYSDEKLFF; CDR3 DNA: TGTGCCTGGAGCTCCGGACAGCCTTATTCGGATGAAAAACTGTTTTTT
clone size: few; J gene: TRBJ2-3; D gene: -; V gene: TRBV4-3; CDR3 protein: CASSQEDRRESDTQYF; CDR3 DNA: TGCGCCAGCAGCCAAGAGGATCGAAGGGAATCAGATACGCAGTATTTT
clone size: few; J gene: TRBJ2-7; D gene: -; V gene: TRBV7-2; CDR3 protein: CASSPYPGTNYEQYF; CDR3 DNA: TGTGCCAGCAGCCCGTACCCCGGGACAAACTACGAGCAGTACTTC
clone size: few; J gene: TRBJ2-4; D gene: -; V gene: TRBV6-2/TRBV6-3; CDR3 protein: CATSMDSAKNIQYF; CDR3 DNA: TGTGCCACCAGCATGGATTCAGCCAAAAACATTCAGTACTTC
clone size: many; J gene: TRBJ2-1; D gene: -; V gene: TRBV12-3/TRBV12-4; CDR3 protein: CASSRDPNEQFF; CDR3 DNA: TGTGCCAGCAGCCGGGACCCTAATGAGCAGTTCTTC
clone size: -; J gene: TRBJ2-3; D gene: -; V gene: TRBV4-3; CDR3 protein: CASSRTTTDTQYF; CDR3 DNA: TGCGCCAGCAGCCGAACGACCACAGATACGCAGTATTTT
clone size: few; J gene: TRBJ1-5; D gene: TRBD1; V gene: TRBV15; CDR3 protein: CATSVQGNQPQHF; CDR3 DNA: TGTGCCACCAGCGTACAGGGGAATCAGCCCCAGCATTTT
clone size: few; J gene: TRBJ2-2; D gene: -; V gene: TRBV27; CDR3 protein: CASSLRGLTGELFF; CDR3 DNA: TGTGCCAGCAGTTTACGTGGGCTAACCGGGGAGCTGTTTTTT
clone size: few; J gene: TRBJ1-1; D gene: -; V gene: TRBV27; CDR3 protein: CASSSHRVTNTEAFF; CDR3 DNA: TGTGCCAGCAGTTCCCACAGGGTGACGAACACTGAAGCTTTCTTT
clone size: -; J gene: TRBJ1-5; D gene: -; V gene: TRBV7-8; CDR3 protein: CASSPTPGASQPQHF; CDR3 DNA: TGTGCCAGCAGCCCGACCCCGGGGGCGAGTCAGCCCCAGCATTTT
clone size: -; J gene: TRBJ2-1; D gene: TRBD2; V gene: TRBV2; CDR3 protein: CASRRLALLGGNEQFF; CDR3 DNA: TGTGCCAGTAGGAGGCTGGCACTACTGGGGGGGAATGAGCAGTTCTTC
clone size: -; J gene: TRBJ1-2; D gene: -; V gene: TRBV9; CDR3 protein: CASSDPWNYGYTF; CDR3 DNA: TGTGCCAGCAGCGATCCTTGGAACTATGGCTACACCTTC
clone size: few; J gene: TRBJ1-5; D gene: TRBD1; V gene: TRBV6-1; CDR3 protein: CASSDRTGGYQPQHF; CDR3 DNA: TGTGCCAGCAGCGACAGGACAGGAGGATATCAGCCCCAGCATTTT
clone size: many; J gene: TRBJ2-2; D gene: -; V gene: TRBV10-3; CDR3 protein: CAISEYPPNTGELFF; CDR3 DNA: TGTGCCATCAGTGAGTACCCGCCGAACACCGGGGAGCTGTTTTTT
clone size: few; J gene: TRBJ1-2; D gene: -; V gene: TRBV7-9; CDR3 protein: CASSLEWDTNYGYTF; CDR3 DNA: TGTGCCAGCAGCTTAGAGTGGGACACGAACTATGGCTACACCTTC
clone size: -; J gene: TRBJ2-7; D gene: -; V gene: TRBV7-8; CDR3 protein: CASSSPGQNPYEQYF; CDR3 DNA: TGTGCCAGCAGCTCCCCCGGACAGAACCCCTACGAGCAGTACTTC
clone size: once; J gene: TRBJ2-2; D gene: -; V gene: TRBV7-9; CDR3 protein: CASSLGGRARGTGELFF; CDR3 DNA: TGTGCCAGCAGCTTAGGTGGGCGGGCCCGAGGCACCGGGGAGCTGTTTTTT
clone size: many; J gene: TRBJ2-1; D gene: -; V gene: TRBV9; CDR3 protein: CASSVAASEGNEQFF; CDR3 DNA: TGTGCCAGCAGCGTAGCGGCTAGTGAAGGCAATGAGCAGTTCTTC
clone size: few; J gene: TRBJ2-5; D gene: -; V gene: TRBV5-1; CDR3 protein: CASRLDSPQYF; CDR3 DNA: TGCGCCAGCCGGTTAGATTCGCCCCAGTACTTC
clone size: many; J gene: TRBJ2-1; D gene: -; V gene: TRBV20-1; CDR3 protein: CSARFGTLYNEQFF; CDR3 DNA: TGCAGTGCTAGGTTTGGGACCCTTTACAATGAGCAGTTCTTC
clone size: -; J gene: TRBJ1-2; D gene: -; V gene: TRBV11-2; CDR3 protein: CASSLLRRRGAGEYGYTF; CDR3 DNA: TGTGCCAGCAGCCTCTTACGCCGTAGGGGGGCTGGAGAGTATGGCTACACCTTC
clone size: -; J gene: TRBJ2-5; D gene: -; V gene: TRBV11-2; CDR3 protein: CASSYETQYF; CDR3 DNA: TGTGCCAGCAGCTATGAGACCCAGTACTTC
clone size: -; J gene: TRBJ2-1; D gene: -; V gene: TRBV7-2; CDR3 protein: CASSLEISSYNEQFF; CDR3 DNA: TGTGCCAGCAGCTTAGAAATTTCTTCCTACAATGAGCAGTTCTTC
clone size: -; J gene: TRBJ1-5; D gene: -; V gene: TRBV7-9; CDR3 protein: CASSPSLPGPQHF; CDR3 DNA: TGTGCCAGCAGCCCCTCGCTCCCGGGTCCCCAGCATTTT
clone size: -; J gene: TRBJ2-5; D gene: -; V gene: TRBV13; CDR3 protein: CASTIMASRGETQYF; CDR3 DNA: TGTGCCAGCACCATAATGGCTAGCCGTGGGGAGACCCAGTACTTC
clone size: few; J gene: TRBJ1-6; D gene: TRBD1; V gene: TRBV20-1; CDR3 protein: CSASETGRGNSPLHF; CDR3 DNA: TGCAGTGCTAGTGAGACAGGGCGCGGTAATTCACCCCTCCACTTT
clone size: few; J gene: TRBJ2-7; D gene: -; V gene: TRBV7-6; CDR3 protein: CASSLAERRYEQYF; CDR3 DNA: TGTGCCAGCAGCTTAGCGGAACGCCGCTACGAGCAGTACTTC
clone size: -; J gene: TRBJ2-3; D gene: -; V gene: TRBV3-1; CDR3 protein: CASSQEQRVTDTQYF; CDR3 DNA: TGTGCCAGCAGCCAAGAACAGCGGGTCACAGATACGCAGTATTTT
clone size: few; J gene: TRBJ2-5; D gene: TRBD1; V gene: TRBV28; CDR3 protein: CASSHITGGRETQYF; CDR3 DNA: TGTGCCAGCAGTCACATTACAGGGGGCAGGGAGACCCAGTACTTC
clone size: many; J gene: TRBJ2-1; D gene: TRBD1; V gene: TRBV5-6; CDR3 protein: CASSLGQGYEQFF; CDR3 DNA: TGTGCCAGCAGCCTCGGACAGGGTTATGAGCAGTTCTTC
clone size: -; J gene: TRBJ1-2; D gene: -; V gene: TRBV21-1; CDR3 protein: CASSNGFLRAAEGYTF; CDR3 DNA: TGTGCCAGCAGCAACGGTTTTTTAAGGGCAGCGGAAGGCTACACCTTC
clone size: -; J gene: TRBJ1-1; D gene: -; V gene: TRBV7-6; CDR3 protein: CASSLVGAEAFF; CDR3 DNA: TGTGCCAGCAGCTTAGTGGGGGCTGAAGCTTTCTTT
clone size: -; J gene: TRBJ2-1; D gene: -; V gene: TRBV12-3/TRBV12-4; CDR3 protein: CASSFTGGGDEQFF; CDR3 DNA: TGTGCCAGCAGTTTCACAGGGGGGGGTGATGAGCAGTTCTTC
clone size: few; J gene: TRBJ2-1; D gene: TRBD2; V gene: TRBV5-1; CDR3 protein: CASSPSTSGVGRKFF; CDR3 DNA: TGCGCCAGCAGCCCCTCGACTAGCGGGGTCGGGAGGAAGTTCTTC
clone size: -; J gene: TRBJ2-3; D gene: TRBD2; V gene: TRBV6-2/TRBV6-3; CDR3 protein: CASLAGYTDTQYF; CDR3 DNA: TGTGCCAGCCTAGCGGGGTACACAGATACGCAGTATTTT
clone size: many; J gene: TRBJ2-7; D gene: -; V gene: TRBV20-1; CDR3 protein: CSARTPSALYEQYF; CDR3 DNA: TGCAGTGCTAGAACACCTAGTGCCCTATACGAGCAGTACTTC
clone size: -; J gene: TRBJ1-4; D gene: -; V gene: TRBV7-9; CDR3 protein: CASGTTNEKLFF; CDR3 DNA: TGTGCCAGCGGAACAACTAATGAAAAACTGTTTTTT
clone size: few; J gene: TRBJ1-1; D gene: -; V gene: TRBV7-3; CDR3 protein: CASSFGPMNTEAFF; CDR3 DNA: TGTGCCAGCAGCTTCGGACCGATGAACACTGAAGCTTTCTTT
clone size: few; J gene: TRBJ1-5; D gene: -; V gene: TRBV6-2/TRBV6-3; CDR3 protein: CASSFRVRNQPQHF; CDR3 DNA: TGTGCCAGCAGTTTCAGGGTGCGCAATCAGCCCCAGCATTTT
clone size: many; J gene: TRBJ2-3; D gene: -; V gene: TRBV4-3; CDR3 protein: CASSRDSLSADTQYF; CDR3 DNA: TGCGCCAGCAGCAGAGACAGCTTATCCGCAGATACGCAGTATTTT
clone size: -; J gene: TRBJ2-5; D gene: -; V gene: TRBV7-8; CDR3 protein: CASSLGGDSETQYF; CDR3 DNA: TGTGCCAGCAGCTTAGGCGGGGACTCGGAGACCCAGTACTTC
clone size: -; J gene: TRBJ2-1; D gene: -; V gene: TRBV5-6; CDR3 protein: CASSLFSEQFF; CDR3 DNA: TGTGCCAGCAGCTTGTTTAGCGAGCAGTTCTTC
clone size: few; J gene: TRBJ2-1; D gene: -; V gene: TRBV7-9; CDR3 protein: CASSFSGWDEQFF; CDR3 DNA: TGTGCCAGCAGCTTCTCGGGGTGGGATGAGCAGTTCTTC
clone size: -; J gene: TRBJ1-2; D gene: -; V gene: TRBV29-1; CDR3 protein: CSSWNPGLSGYTF; CDR3 DNA: TGCAGCTCATGGAATCCGGGACTCTCTGGCTACACCTTC